This entry lists 22 T cell receptor beta chains sequenced from one sample in a study of blood T cell repertoires in COVID-19. Profiling relied on immunoSEQ multiplex PCR, and the TCRdb table lists in-frame clones only, not all of them. The sample holds approximately 200,000 clones; about 90% are singletons and the top ten take about 4%. Material for sequencing was PBMCs or T cells enriched from blood (not recorded which). These receptors all stem from a woman in her twenties or thirties who had been exposed to COVID-19.

The rearrangement joins TRBV28 to TRBJ2-1, with 9 positions matching TRBD2. V was clipped by 3 bases and J by 6 bases; unmatched bases: 6. The length of the CDR3 is 15 residues. CDR1 and CDR2 (germline): MDHEN, SYDVKM. The DNA of the CDR3 is TGTGCCAGCAGTTTGGGCGGGAGGGCCCCCAATGAGCAGTTCTTC. Residues: CASSLGGRAPNEQFF.

V and J are TRBV10-2 and TRBJ1-2; maybe TRBD1 (5 bases). Germline V gene lookup returns CDR1 WSHSY and CDR2 SAAADI. CDR3 length: 16 residues. The germline V and J ends were trimmed by 4 bases and 4 bases, with 19 bases remaining between them. The CDR3 coding sequence is TGCGCCAGCAGTGCCTCAGGGAACAATTTTGCCTATGGCTACACCTTC. Protein: CASSASGNNFAYGYTF.

The chain combines TRBV5-1 with TRBJ2-1; tentative D call: TRBD1 (5 bases). V was trimmed by 0 bases and J by 9 bases, leaving 13 bases between them. The length of the CDR3 is 14 residues. The germline gives CDR1 SGHRS, CDR2 YFSETQ. The CDR3: CASSLGVGRGEQFF. The CDR3 bases are TGCGCCAGCAGCTTGGGGGTAGGTAGGGGTGAGCAGTTCTTC. The full variable domain, rest sourced from reference TRBV5-1 and TRBJ2-1, is KAGVTQTPRYLIKTRGQQVTLSCSPISGHRSVSWYQQTPGQGLQFLFEYFSETQRNKGNFPGRFSGRQFSNSRSEMNVSTLELGDSALYLCASSLGVGRGEQFFGPGTRLTVL.

The rearrangement joins TRBV27 to TRBJ2-7, with TRBD1 identical over 10 bases. Germline V CDR1 and CDR2: MNHEY, SMNVEV (reference sequence). This CDR3 has 16 amino acids. The ends lost 4 bases at V and 5 bases at J; junction bases unmatched: 11. CDR3 loop: CASSSLSGQGFHEQYF. CDR3 nucleotides: TGTGCCAGCAGTTCGCTCTCGGGACAGGGGTTTCACGAGCAGTACTTC.

The chain has TRBV5-4 and TRBJ2-3, with TRBD2 matching over 8 bases. Germline loops: CDR1 SGHNT, CDR2 YYREEE (reference sequence). V shed 4 bases, J shed 1 base, and the junction held 11 bases outside the gene matches. The CDR3 extends over 17 amino acids. CDR3 coding DNA: TGTGCCAGCAGCCCCCCCCCGGGTAGCGGGGGCACAGATACGCAGTATTTT. Its translation is CASSPPPGSGGTDTQYF.

The rearrangement links TRBV20-1 to TRBJ2-1; D is uncertain. The V end lost 3 bases, the J end lost 3 bases, and 12 bases lay between the germline ends. Germline CDR1 reads DFQATT; CDR2 reads SNEGSKA (reference sequence). The CDR3 sequence is 14 residues long. The CDR3 spells CSASGPHDYNEQFF. CDR3 DNA: TGCAGTGCTAGTGGGCCCCACGACTACAATGAGCAGTTCTTC.

This sequence joins TRBV27 and TRBJ1-6; D may be TRBD1 (6 bases). The CDR3 is 18 amino acids. V was cut by 8 bases and J by 0 bases, with 20 bases left in between. Looked up from germline, CDR1 is MNHEY and CDR2 is SMNVEV (reference sequence). The CDR3 region has the DNA TGTGCCAGCCGTGGGAGTCCGACAGGCAGCTCCTATAATTCACCCCTCCACTTT. Its protein product is CASRGSPTGSSYNSPLHF.

The V and J genes are TRBV5-1 and TRBJ2-1, with 13 bases lining up with TRBD2. V trimming: 3 bases; J trimming: 8 bases; junction bases outside the gene matches: 5. The CDR3 spans 15 residues. The germline CDR1 and CDR2 sequences are SGHRS and YFSETQ. The DNA of the CDR3 is TGCGCCAGCAGCTGGACTAGCGGGAGTATCGATGAGCAGTTCTTC. Translating it yields CASSWTSGSIDEQFF.

V gene TRBV5-5 combines with J gene TRBJ2-1; D is possibly TRBD2 (5 bases). Trimming removed 6 bases from V and 4 bases from J, with 14 bases in between. This CDR3 comprises 14 residues. Germline V gene lookup returns CDR1 SGHKS and CDR2 YYEKEE (reference sequence). The CDR3 here is CASTRGSPYNEQFF. The DNA for the CDR3 is TGTGCCAGCACCCGAGGGAGCCCTTACAATGAGCAGTTCTTC. The whole variable domain, filled in from reference TRBV5-5 and TRBJ2-1, reads DAGVTQSPTHLIKTRGQQVTLRCSPISGHKSVSWYQQVLGQGPQFIFQYYEKEERGRGNFPDRFSARQFPNYSSELNVNALLLGDSALYLCASTRGSPYNEQFFGPGTRLTVL.

This chain uses TRBV5-1 with TRBJ2-1; 8 bases line up with TRBD1. The trim removed 1 base at V and 8 bases at J, leaving 11 bases unmatched. Germline loops: CDR1 SGHRS, CDR2 YFSETQ. The CDR3 extends over 16 amino acids. CDR3: CASSLSPQGALYEQFF. CDR3 in DNA: TGCGCCAGCAGCTTGAGTCCCCAGGGGGCGCTATATGAGCAGTTCTTC.

The chain has TRBV6-5 and TRBJ2-7; 11 positions agree with TRBD2. Per the germline V gene, CDR1 is MNHEY and CDR2 is SVGAGI. V lost 5 bases, J lost 0 bases, and 3 bases stayed unmatched. This CDR3 comprises 15 residues. For the CDR3, the DNA is TGTGCCAGCAGTAGTGGGACTAGCGGCTCCTACGAGCAGTACTTC. Protein product: CASSSGTSGSYEQYF.

V and J are TRBV7-3 and TRBJ1-1, with D unresolved. The germline V gene encodes CDR1 SGHTA and CDR2 FQGTGA. The ends were cut back, 4 bases at V and 1 base at J, with 7 bases in the middle. The CDR3 extends over 13 amino acids. The chain's CDR3 is CASSSIPNTEAFF. In nucleotides, the CDR3 is TGTGCCAGCAGCTCCATTCCGAACACTGAAGCTTTCTTT.

The chain couples TRBV5-1 to TRBJ2-3; D possibly corresponds to TRBD2 (6 bases). Germline V gives CDR1 SGHRS, CDR2 YFSETQ. This CDR3 has 14 residues. Trimming left V 2 bases short and J 8 bases short, with 15 bases between. CDR3 nucleotide sequence: TGCGCCAGCAGCTTTCTGGAGGGATTGGGTACGCAGTATTTT. Amino acids: CASSFLEGLGTQYF.

This chain connects TRBV12-3 or TRBV12-4 to TRBJ1-1; the D gene is possibly TRBD1 (6 bases). The V end lost 6 bases, the J end lost 7 bases, and 12 bases lay between the germline ends. The CDR3 length is 12 residues. The CDR3: CASRYGQIEAFF. The CDR3 coding sequence is TGTGCCAGCAGATACGGACAGATTGAAGCTTTCTTT.

This CDR3 reads CASSRGVRETGELFF. Written as DNA, the CDR3 is TGTGCCAGCAGCCGCGGGGTTCGTGAGACCGGGGAGCTGTTTTTT. This chain links TRBV11-2 with TRBJ2-2, with D tentatively TRBD2 (6 bases). Germline CDR1 is SGHAT and CDR2 is FQNNGV. The CDR3 is made up of 15 amino acids. Deletions cut 5 bases from V and 5 bases from J, with 15 bases between.

V is TRBV28 and J is TRBJ1-3; no reliable D call. This CDR3 has 14 residues. V lost 5 bases to trimming and J lost 0 bases, with 8 bases between them. Germline V lookup: CDR1 MDHEN, CDR2 SYDVKM. CDR3 protein: CASSPGLSGNTIYF. In DNA form, the CDR3 reads TGTGCCAGCAGTCCCGGACTCTCTGGAAACACCATATATTTT.

The rearrangement joins TRBV18 to TRBJ2-6; no clear D. V lost 4 bases to trimming and J lost 0 bases, with 10 bases between them. Germline loops: CDR1 KGHSH, CDR2 LQKENI. The CDR3 spans 16 residues. CDR3 protein: CASSHPRSSGANVLTF. CDR3 coding DNA: TGTGCCAGCTCACACCCTCGGAGCTCTGGGGCCAACGTCCTGACTTTC.

V gene TRBV7-9 combines with J gene TRBJ1-1; D unclear. The CDR3 is made up of 12 amino acids. Per the germline V gene, CDR1 is SEHNR and CDR2 is FQNEAQ (reference sequence). V lost 4 bases and J lost 6, with 9 bases in between. CDR3 sequence: CASSSDYPEAFF. In nucleotides, the CDR3 is TGTGCCAGCAGCTCTGACTACCCTGAAGCTTTCTTT.

The rearrangement uses TRBV11-1 and TRBJ2-1, with unresolved D. Trimming took 1 base from V and 9 from J, leaving 16 bases between them. The CDR3 totals 15 residues. Per the germline V gene, CDR1 is SGHAT and CDR2 is FQDESV (reference sequence). The CDR3 region has the DNA TGTGCCAGCAGCTTAGAGATGGGCCGGTTAGGTGAGCAGTTCTTC. Protein: CASSLEMGRLGEQFF.

The genes are TRBV5-1 and TRBJ2-7; D possibly corresponds to TRBD2 (6 bases). V was shortened by 1 base and J by 3 bases, with 14 bases between the two germline ends. Germline CDR1 SGHRS, CDR2 YFSETQ. The CDR3 covers 15 residues. CDR3 in DNA: TGCGCCAGCAGCTTGTCGCAGGGACTCCTCTACGAGCAGTACTTC. It yields the protein CASSLSQGLLYEQYF.

The rearrangement links TRBV30 to TRBJ1-4; TRBD1 is a possible D gene (6 bases). The CDR3 length is 13 residues. CDR1 is GTSNPN and CDR2 is SVGIG in the germline V gene (reference sequence). The V end was cut by 4 bases, the J end by 5 bases, with 11 bases between. CDR3 amino acids: CAWTKGVNEKLFF. The CDR3 nucleotides read TGTGCCTGGACCAAGGGGGTCAATGAAAAACTGTTTTTT.

This clone was recorded at least ten times. The V gene is TRBV28, the J gene TRBJ1-2; 9 bases fit TRBD1. Germline V gives CDR1 MDHEN, CDR2 SYDVKM. The CDR3 has 15 residues. V was pared by 5 bases and J by 2 bases, with 6 bases of the junction left unmatched. Written as DNA, the CDR3 is TGTGCCAGCAGTGTCTCCGGGACAGGGAACTATGGCTACACCTTC. Translating gives CASSVSGTGNYGYTF.